This T cell receptor (beta chain) was sequenced during a study of blood T cells in healthy people across ages. This clonotype was observed a few times. Through a sample-barcoded 5' primer and a J-beta primer mix, a second PCR was run for roughly 6 to 12 cycles. TCRdb passed the 5' RACE reads through MiXCR, listing each CDR3 protein once. In the table there are approximately 780,000 distinct CDR3 sequences, about a quarter of which are singletons. The authors isolated at least 6 million PBMCs per sample. In addition, the sample was reused for a study of T cells of mothers and their children. That study reports: Material was donated by three healthy Caucasian mothers and their six children.

The clonotype was recovered from a boy between 10 and 17 years old in good health. Sequenced: blood.

The CDR3 sequence: CASSLLAENTQYF. The CDR3 DNA follows: TGTGCCAGCAGTTTATTGGCGGAAAATACGCAGTATTTT. The chain employs TRBV28 and TRBJ2-3, with D hard to call. The CDR3 loop spans 13 amino acids. Trimming shortened V by 1 base and J by 7 bases, and 9 bases separated the two germline ends. Germline CDR1 is MDHEN and CDR2 is SYDVKM.